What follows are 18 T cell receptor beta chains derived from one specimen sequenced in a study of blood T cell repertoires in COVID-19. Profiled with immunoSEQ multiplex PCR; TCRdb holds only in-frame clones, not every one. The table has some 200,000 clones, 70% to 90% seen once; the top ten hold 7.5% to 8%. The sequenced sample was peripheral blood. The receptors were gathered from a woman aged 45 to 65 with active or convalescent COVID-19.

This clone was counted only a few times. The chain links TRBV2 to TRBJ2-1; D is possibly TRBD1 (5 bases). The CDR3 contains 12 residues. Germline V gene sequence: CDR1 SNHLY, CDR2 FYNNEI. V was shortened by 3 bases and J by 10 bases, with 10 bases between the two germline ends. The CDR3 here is CASSEGPREQFF. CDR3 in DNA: TGTGCCAGCAGTGAGGGGCCCCGCGAGCAGTTCTTC.

The chain's CDR3 is CASSLGTGGYNEQFF. CDR3 nucleotides: TGTGCCAGCAGCTTAGGGACAGGGGGTTACAATGAGCAGTTCTTC. The gene calls are TRBV5-4 and TRBJ2-1; 11 bases align to TRBD1. V was pared by 2 bases and J by 4 bases, with 2 bases of the junction left unmatched. The CDR3 length is 15 residues. Germline V gene lookup returns CDR1 SGHNT and CDR2 YYREEE (reference sequence).

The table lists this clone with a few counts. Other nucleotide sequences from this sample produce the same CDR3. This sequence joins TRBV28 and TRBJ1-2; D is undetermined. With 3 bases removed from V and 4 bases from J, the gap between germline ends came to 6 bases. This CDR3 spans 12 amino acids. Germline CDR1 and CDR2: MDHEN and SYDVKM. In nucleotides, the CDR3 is TGTGCCAGCAGTTTGGGGAGCTATGGCTACACCTTC. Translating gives CASSLGSYGYTF.

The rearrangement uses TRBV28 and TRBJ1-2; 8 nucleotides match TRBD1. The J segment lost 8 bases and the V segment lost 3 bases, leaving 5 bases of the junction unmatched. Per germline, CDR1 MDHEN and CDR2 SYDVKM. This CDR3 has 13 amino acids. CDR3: CASSLDRVRGYTF. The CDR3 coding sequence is TGTGCCAGCAGTTTGGACAGGGTAAGGGGCTACACCTTC.

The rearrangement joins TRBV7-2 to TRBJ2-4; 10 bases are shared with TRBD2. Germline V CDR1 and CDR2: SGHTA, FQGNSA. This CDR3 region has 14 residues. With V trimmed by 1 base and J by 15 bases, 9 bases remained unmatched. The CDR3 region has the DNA TGTGCCAGCAGCTTAGTGTCTAGCGGGAGCCTCGGGTACTTC. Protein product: CASSLVSSGSLGYF.

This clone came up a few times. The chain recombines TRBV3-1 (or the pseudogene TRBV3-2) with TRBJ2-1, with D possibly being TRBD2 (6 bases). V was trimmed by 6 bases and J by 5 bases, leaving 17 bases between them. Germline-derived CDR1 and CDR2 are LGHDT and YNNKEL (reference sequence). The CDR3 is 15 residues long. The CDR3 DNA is TGTGCCAGCAGTCCAGAGGCTAGCGCCCACAATGAGCAGTTCTTC. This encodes CASSPEASAHNEQFF.

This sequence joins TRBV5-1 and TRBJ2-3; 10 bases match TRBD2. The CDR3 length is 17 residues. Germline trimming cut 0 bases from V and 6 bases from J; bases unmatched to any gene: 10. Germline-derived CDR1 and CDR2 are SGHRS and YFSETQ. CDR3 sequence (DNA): TGCGCCAGCAGCTTGGGGGCTAGCGGGGGAACCGGGGATACGCAGTATTTT. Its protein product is CASSLGASGGTGDTQYF.

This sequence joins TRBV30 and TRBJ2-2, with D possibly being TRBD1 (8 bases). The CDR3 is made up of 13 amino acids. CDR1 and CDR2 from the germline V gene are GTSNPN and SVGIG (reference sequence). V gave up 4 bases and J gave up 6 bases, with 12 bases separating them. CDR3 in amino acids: CAWTTGGAGELFF. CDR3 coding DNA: TGTGCCTGGACCACAGGGGGGGCCGGGGAGCTGTTTTTT. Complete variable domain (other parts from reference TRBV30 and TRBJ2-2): SQTIHQWPATLVQPVGSPLSLECTVEGTSNPNLYWYRQAAGRGLQLLFYSVGIGQISSEVPQNLSASRPQDRQFILSSKKLLLSDSGFYLCAWTTGGAGELFFGEGSRLTVL.

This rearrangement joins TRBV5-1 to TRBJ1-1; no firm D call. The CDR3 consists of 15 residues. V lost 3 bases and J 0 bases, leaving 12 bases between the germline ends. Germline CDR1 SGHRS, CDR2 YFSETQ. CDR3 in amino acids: CASSSLPLMNTEAFF. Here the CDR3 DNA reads TGCGCCAGCAGCTCCTTACCCCTAATGAACACTGAAGCTTTCTTT.

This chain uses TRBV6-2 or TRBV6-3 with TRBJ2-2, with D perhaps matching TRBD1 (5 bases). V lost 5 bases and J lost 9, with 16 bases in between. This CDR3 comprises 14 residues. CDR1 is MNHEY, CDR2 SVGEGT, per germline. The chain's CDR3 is CASSDSQGSRELFF. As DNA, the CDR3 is TGTGCCAGCAGTGACAGTCAGGGTTCCCGGGAGCTGTTTTTT.

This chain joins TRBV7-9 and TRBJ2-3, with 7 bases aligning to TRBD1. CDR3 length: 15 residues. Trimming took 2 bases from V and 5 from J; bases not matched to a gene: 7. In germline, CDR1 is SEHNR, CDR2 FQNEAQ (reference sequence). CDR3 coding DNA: TGTGCCAGCAGCTTATCGGTAGGGGGCAAAGATACGCAGTATTTT. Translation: CASSLSVGGKDTQYF.

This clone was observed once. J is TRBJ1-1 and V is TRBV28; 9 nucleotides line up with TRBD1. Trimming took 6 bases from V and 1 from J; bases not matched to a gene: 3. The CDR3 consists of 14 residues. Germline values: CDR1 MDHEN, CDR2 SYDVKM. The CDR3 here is CASRPGQGNTEAFF. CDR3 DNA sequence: TGTGCCAGCAGACCGGGACAGGGGAACACTGAAGCTTTCTTT. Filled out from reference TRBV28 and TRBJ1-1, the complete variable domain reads DVKVTQSSRYLVKRTGEKVFLECVQDMDHENMFWYRQDPGLGLRLIYFSYDVKMKEKGDIPEGYSVSREKKERFSLILESASTNQTSMYLCASRPGQGNTEAFFGQGTRLTVV.

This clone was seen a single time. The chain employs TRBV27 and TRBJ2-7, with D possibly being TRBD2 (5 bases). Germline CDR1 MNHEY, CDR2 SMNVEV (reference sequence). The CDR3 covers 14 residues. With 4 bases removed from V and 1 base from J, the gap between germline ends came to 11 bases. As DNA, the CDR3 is TGTGCCAGCAGTTCCCCCGGGAAGTCCTACGAGCAGTACTTC. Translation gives CASSSPGKSYEQYF.

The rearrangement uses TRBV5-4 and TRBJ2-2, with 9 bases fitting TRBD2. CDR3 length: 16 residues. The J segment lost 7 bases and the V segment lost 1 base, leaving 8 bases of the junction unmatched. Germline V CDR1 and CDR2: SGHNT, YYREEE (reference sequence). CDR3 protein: CASSLSRGRAHGELFF. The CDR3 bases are TGTGCCAGCAGCTTGTCGCGCGGGAGGGCACACGGGGAGCTGTTTTTT.

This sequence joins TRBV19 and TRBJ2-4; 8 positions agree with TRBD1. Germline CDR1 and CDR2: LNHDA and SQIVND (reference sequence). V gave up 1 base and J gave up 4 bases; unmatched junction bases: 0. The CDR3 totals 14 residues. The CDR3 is CASSIGTGKNIQYF. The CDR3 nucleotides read TGTGCCAGTAGTATAGGGACAGGGAAAAACATTCAGTACTTC. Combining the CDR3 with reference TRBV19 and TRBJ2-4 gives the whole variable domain DGGITQSPKYLFRKEGQNVTLSCEQNLNHDAMYWYRQDPGQGLRLIYYSQIVNDFQKGDIAEGYSVSREKKESFPLTVTSAQKNPTAFYLCASSIGTGKNIQYFGAGTRLSVL.

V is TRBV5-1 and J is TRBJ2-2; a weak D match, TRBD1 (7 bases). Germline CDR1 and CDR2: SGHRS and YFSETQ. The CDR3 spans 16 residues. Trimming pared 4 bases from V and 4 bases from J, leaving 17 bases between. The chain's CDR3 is CASSLGGTVGTGELFF. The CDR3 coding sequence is TGCGCCAGCAGCCTTGGAGGGACAGTAGGCACCGGGGAGCTGTTTTTT.

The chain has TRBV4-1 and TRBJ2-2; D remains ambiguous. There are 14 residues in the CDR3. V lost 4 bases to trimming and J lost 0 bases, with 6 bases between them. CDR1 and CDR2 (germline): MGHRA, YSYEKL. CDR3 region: CASSPNTNTGELFF. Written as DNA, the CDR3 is TGCGCCAGCAGCCCCAACACGAACACCGGGGAGCTGTTTTTT.

The CDR3 protein is CSVLGREEYEQYF. DNA for the CDR3: TGCAGCGTTCTTGGCAGGGAGGAGTACGAGCAGTACTTC. This chain uses TRBV29-1 with TRBJ2-7; weak D call: TRBD2 (6 bases). The germline V gene has CDR1 SQVTM and CDR2 ANQGSEA. The CDR3 sequence is 13 residues long. V was cut by 5 bases and J by 4 bases, with 15 bases left in between.